Described below is a single T cell receptor beta chain sequence and its context. Its antigen is still unknown. This record comes from a study of T cell responses to AZD1222 COVID-19 vaccine. The CDR3 totals 16 residues. Trimming stripped 8 bases from V and 5 bases from J, with 21 bases between. CDR1 and CDR2 from the germline V gene are SNHLY and FYNNEI. Points from the study as a whole: Clonal diversity was possibly underestimated, and the donors were mostly white British, with more females.

The protocol was immunoSEQ multiplex PCR, while the TCRdb copy is restricted to in-frame clones and leaves out a portion. The sample contains fewer than 200,000 clones, about nine tenths of which appear only once. This clonotype was obtained from an adult in good health. This material consisted of peripheral blood, taken on day 0 of AZD1222 vaccination. The rearrangement joins TRBV2 to TRBJ2-2; D might be TRBD1 or TRBD2, each matching 5 bases. The chain's CDR3 is CASVRGPNRWTGELFF. CDR3 coding DNA: TGTGCCAGCGTCCGGGGACCGAACAGGTGGACCGGGGAGCTGTTTTTT.